Given below is one T cell receptor (beta chain) in context. Its antigen is not identified. CDR1 is LNHDA, CDR2 SQIVND, per germline (reference sequence). The CDR3 consists of 13 residues. J lost 4 bases, V lost 3 bases, and 2 bases had no gene match. Data came from immunoSEQ multiplex PCR; TCRdb stores just in-frame clones and leaves some out. The data show around 94,000 clones, around 82% seen once. The data stem from a study of Ad26.COV2.S vaccination and SARS-CoV-2 variants. Whole-study results and caveats: In vaccinated individuals, spike-specific CD8+ and CD4+ T cell responses reportedly displayed substantial breadth. It is possible that the TCR breadth and depth analyses underestimated the total T cell responses.

Specimen: peripheral blood, collected after recovery from COVID-19. The chain is built from TRBV19 and TRBJ1-2; the match to TRBD1 covers 7 bases. The receptor's source is a human donor who had recovered from COVID-19. CDR3 coding DNA: TGTGCCAGTAGTATCGGGACAGCCTATGGCTACACCTTC. This translates into CASSIGTAYGYTF. Using reference TRBV19 and TRBJ1-2 for the parts outside the CDR3, the full variable domain is DGGITQSPKYLFRKEGQNVTLSCEQNLNHDAMYWYRQDPGQGLRLIYYSQIVNDFQKGDIAEGYSVSREKKESFPLTVTSAQKNPTAFYLCASSIGTAYGYTFGSGTRLTVV.